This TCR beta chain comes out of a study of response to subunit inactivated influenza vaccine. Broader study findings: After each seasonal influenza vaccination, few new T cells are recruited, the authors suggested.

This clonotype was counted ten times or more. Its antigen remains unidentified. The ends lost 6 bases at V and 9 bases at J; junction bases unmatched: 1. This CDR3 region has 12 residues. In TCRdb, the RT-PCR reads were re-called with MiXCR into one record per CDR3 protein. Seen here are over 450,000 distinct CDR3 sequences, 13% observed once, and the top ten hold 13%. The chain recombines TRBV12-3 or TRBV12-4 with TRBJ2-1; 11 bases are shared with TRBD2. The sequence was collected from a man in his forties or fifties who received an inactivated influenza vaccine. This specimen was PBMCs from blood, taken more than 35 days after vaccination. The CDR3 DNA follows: TGTGCCAGCAGACTAGCGGGAGTTGAGCAGTTCTTC. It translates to CASRLAGVEQFF.